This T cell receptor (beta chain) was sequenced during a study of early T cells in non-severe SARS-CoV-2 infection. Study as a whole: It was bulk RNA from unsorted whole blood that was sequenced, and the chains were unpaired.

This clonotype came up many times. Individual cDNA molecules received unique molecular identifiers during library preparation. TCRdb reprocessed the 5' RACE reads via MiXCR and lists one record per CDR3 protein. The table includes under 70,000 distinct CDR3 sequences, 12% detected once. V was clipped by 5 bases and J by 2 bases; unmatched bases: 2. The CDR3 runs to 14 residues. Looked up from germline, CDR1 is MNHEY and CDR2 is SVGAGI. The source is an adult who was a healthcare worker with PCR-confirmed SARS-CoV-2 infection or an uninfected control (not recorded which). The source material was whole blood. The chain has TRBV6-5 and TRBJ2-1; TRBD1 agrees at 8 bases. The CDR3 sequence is CASSPGQAYNEQFF. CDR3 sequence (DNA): TGTGCCAGCAGTCCGGGACAGGCCTACAATGAGCAGTTCTTC.